This T cell receptor beta chain was recorded in a study of T cell responses to AZD1222 COVID-19 vaccine. Overall study findings and caveats: Most donors were white British, females outnumbered males, and clonal diversity was possibly underestimated. Spike-wide coverage was observed for vaccine-associated CD4 TCRs, with dominant responses at 160-218 and 743-854. Per reports, nearly half of all spike-specific TCRs target regions that are unmutated in variants.

Remarks on this clone: The antigen remains undetermined.

The repertoire was sequenced with immunoSEQ multiplex PCR; TCRdb's copy has only in-frame clones and lacks some. There are approximately 120,000 clones in the sample; approximately 87% occur only once, and about 10% lies in the top ten. V dropped 3 bases and J dropped 5 bases, with 10 bases sitting between them. The germline gives CDR1 SGHTA, CDR2 FQGNSA. The CDR3 extends over 13 amino acids. Material: peripheral blood, obtained on day 0 of AZD1222 vaccination. This sequence originates from an adult in good health. The chain links TRBV7-2 to TRBJ2-5; possible D gene TRBD1, 6 bases. The CDR3 nucleotides are TGTGCCAGCAGCTTTCAGGGGCTGGAGACCCAGTACTTC. Translation: CASSFQGLETQYF. The full variable domain, in which reference TRBV7-2 and TRBJ2-5 provide the parts outside the CDR3, is GAGVSQSPSNKVTEKGKDVELRCDPISGHTALYWYRQSLGQGLEFLIYFQGNSAPDKSGLPSDRFSAERTGGSVSTLTIQRTQQEDSAVYLCASSFQGLETQYFGPGTRLLVL.